The text below deals with one TCR beta chain. One end of the junction does not line up with germline, which may come from a read error. The data were obtained in a study of T-cell reconstitution after alpha-beta-depleted transplantation in children. This CDR3 has 17 residues. CDR1 and CDR2 from the germline V gene are DFQATT and SNEGSKA (reference sequence). Unique molecular identifiers were incorporated during preparation of the TCRbeta library. TCRdb itself ran the PCR reads through MiXCR, one entry per CDR3 protein. The sample comprises roughly 150,000 distinct CDR3 sequences, over 8.5% of which are singletons, and around 13% rests with the top ten.

The TCR originated in a boy between 2 and 10 years old with acute myeloid leukemia, due to receive a stem cell transplant. V is TRBV20-1 and J is TRBJ1-3; 9 bases align to TRBD1. The material was PBMCs, obtained before TCRalphabeta/CD19-depleted stem cell transplant. The CDR3 coding sequence is TGCTGTGCTAGTCAGTCCCTCGGGACAGGGTTTGGAAACACCATATATTTT. This encodes CCASQSLGTGFGNTIYF.